Each of the 30 T cell receptor beta chains below was sequenced from the same sample in a study of T-cell memory formation after mild COVID-19 (dated by TCRdb to the early 2020s). Preparation of the library involved 5' RACE. Sequencing took place on an Illumina NovaSeq 6000. The public reads were reanalyzed by TCRdb: fastp trimming at Q25, MiXCR alignment, in-frame beta chains only. Rows merge per CDR3 protein into single entries with the most common DNA and genes. The sample table contains under 40,000 distinct CDR3 sequences; only one count was recorded for about 6% of them. The leading ten clones occupy 0.81% of the sample. The sample taken for sequencing was PBMCs or a T cell subset sorted from them (not recorded which). These receptors all come from an adult who had mild COVID-19 (a few samples of this study predate the infection). The sample titles of this study are shuffled in the database, so cell type and time point are left out.

This clonotype was seen ten or more times. CDR3 sequence reads: CASSSGLTGTRYEQYF. Written as DNA, the CDR3 is TGTGCCAGCAGCTCGGGTTTGACTGGCACCCGCTACGAGCAGTACTTC. The chain joins TRBV7-9 to TRBJ2-7; D remains unclear. The V and J ends lost 4 bases and 3 bases respectively, with 19 bases between them. The germline V gene encodes CDR1 SEHNR and CDR2 FQNEAQ (reference sequence). This CDR3 has 16 residues.

This clonotype was observed many times. The chain uses TRBV7-2 and TRBJ2-1; 16 bases are a match to TRBD2. J was trimmed by 6 bases and V by 4 bases; bases with no gene match: 12. The CDR3 spans 19 residues. CDR1 and CDR2 from the germline V gene are SGHTA and FQGNSA. CDR3 sequence reads: CASSSLGLAGGHLGNEQFF. The CDR3 coding sequence is TGTGCCAGCAGCTCGCTGGGACTAGCGGGAGGGCACTTGGGCAATGAGCAGTTCTTC.

This clonotype has a count of ten or more. J is TRBJ2-1 and V is TRBV3-1, with D hard to call. V lost 0 bases to trimming and J lost 4 bases, with 10 bases between them. The CDR3 is 15 residues long. Germline CDR1 and CDR2: LGHDT and YNNKEL (reference sequence). CDR3 nucleotides: TGTGCCAGCAGCCAAGATTCTGGACCGTACAATGAGCAGTTCTTC. Amino acids: CASSQDSGPYNEQFF.

This clonotype was counted a few times. The chain recombines TRBV2 with TRBJ2-7, with D possibly called TRBD1 or TRBD2 (5 bases each). The length of the CDR3 is 16 residues. Trimming removed 6 bases at V and 0 bases at J, with 18 bases between. In germline, CDR1 is SNHLY, CDR2 FYNNEI. CDR3 sequence: CASSDTPSGSSYEQYF. Written as DNA, the CDR3 is TGTGCCAGCAGCGATACTCCGTCAGGGAGCTCCTACGAGCAGTACTTC. Drawing the rest from reference TRBV2 and TRBJ2-7, the complete variable domain is EPEVTQTPSHQVTQMGQEVILRCVPISNHLYFYWYRQILGQKVEFLVSFYNNEISEKSEIFDDQFSVERPDGSNFTLKIRSTKLEDSAMYFCASSDTPSGSSYEQYFGPGTRLTVT.

This clonotype was found many times. This chain connects TRBV7-2 to TRBJ2-1; 7 bases fit TRBD1. The V and J ends lost 1 base and 4 bases, in that order; junction bases with no gene match: 4. Germline V gene sequence: CDR1 SGHTA, CDR2 FQGNSA. The CDR3 extends over 15 amino acids. The CDR3 DNA follows: TGTGCCAGCAGCTTAGGTGACAGGGTGTACAATGAGCAGTTCTTC. Translating it yields CASSLGDRVYNEQFF.

The sample holds many counts of this clonotype. V and J are TRBV15 and TRBJ1-1; D is perhaps TRBD1 (6 bases). V was trimmed by 1 base and J by 2 bases, leaving 8 bases between them. Germline CDR1 reads LNHNV; CDR2 reads YYDKDF (reference sequence). CDR3 length: 14 residues. The CDR3 DNA reads as TGTGCCACCAGCAGAGGGACAGTAAACACTGAAGCTTTCTTT. Amino acids: CATSRGTVNTEAFF.

This chain joins TRBV18 and TRBJ2-7; 10 bases match TRBD1. This CDR3 is 16 amino acids long. CDR1 and CDR2 (germline): KGHSH, LQKENI. V lost 3 bases, J lost 3 bases, and 8 bases stayed unmatched. DNA of the CDR3: TGTGCCAGCTCACCGGCCCCCGGACAGGGGGGCTACGAGCAGTACTTC. Translation gives CASSPAPGQGGYEQYF.

The chain employs TRBV25-1 and TRBJ2-5; TRBD2 agrees at 10 bases. V lost 6 bases and J lost 3; bases outside the gene matches: 4. CDR3 size: 14 residues. Germline V lookup: CDR1 MGHDK, CDR2 SYGVNS. CDR3 protein: CASRRTSGKETQYF. In DNA form, the CDR3 reads TGTGCCAGCAGACGGACTAGCGGAAAAGAGACCCAGTACTTC.

This clonotype has only a few counts. This chain uses TRBV30 with TRBJ2-3; the D is unclear. Germline assignment: CDR1 GTSNPN and CDR2 SVGIG (reference sequence). The CDR3 loop spans 12 amino acids. Trimming left V 3 bases short and J 3 bases short, with 7 bases between. As DNA, the CDR3 is TGTGCCTGGAGGGAGAGTACAGATACGCAGTATTTT. Translating it yields CAWRESTDTQYF.

This clonotype has only a few counts. The V gene is TRBV9, the J gene TRBJ1-5; no definite D call. The germline V and J ends were trimmed by 2 bases and 0 bases, with 12 bases remaining between them. Germline V CDR1 and CDR2: SGDLS, YYNGEE. The CDR3 has 16 residues. The CDR3 DNA reads TGTGCCAGCAGCGTCCGGGCTATCCTTAGCAATCAGCCCCAGCATTTT. Translating it yields CASSVRAILSNQPQHF.

This clonotype was counted many times. This chain connects TRBV12-3 or TRBV12-4 to TRBJ1-2; 10 nucleotides line up with TRBD1. V was pared by 5 bases and J by 0 bases, with 6 bases of the junction left unmatched. The CDR3 extends over 16 amino acids. CDR3 residues: CASSRGTGVTNYGYTF. CDR3 nucleotides: TGTGCCAGCAGTCGAGGGACAGGGGTTACTAACTATGGCTACACCTTC.

This clonotype was found many times. This CDR3 reads CASSHSHGGETQYF. The DNA of the CDR3 is TGCGCCAGCAGCCACTCTCACGGAGGGGAGACCCAGTACTTC. The rearrangement links TRBV4-3 to TRBJ2-5, with a weak D call TRBD2 (6 bases). Germline V gene sequence: CDR1 LGHNA, CDR2 YSLEER. The V gene lost 3 bases and the J gene lost 5 bases, with 13 bases spanning the gap. CDR3 length: 14 amino acids.

V usage is TRBV30 and J usage is TRBJ1-1, with no clear D. CDR3 size: 14 residues. Per germline, CDR1 GTSNPN and CDR2 SVGIG (reference sequence). The V end was cut by 0 bases, the J end by 3 bases, with 11 bases between. Written as DNA, the CDR3 is TGTGCCTGGAGTGTCAGGCCCATGGACACTGAAGCTTTCTTT. This sequence encodes CAWSVRPMDTEAFF.

This clonotype was detected many times. The rearrangement joins TRBV9 to TRBJ2-1; 10 bases map to TRBD2. V shed 3 bases, J shed 7 bases, and the junction held 10 bases outside the gene matches. Germline CDR1 and CDR2: SGDLS and YYNGEE. The CDR3 is 16 amino acids. In DNA form, the CDR3 reads TGTGCCAGCAGCGGGAGAGCGGGGGGGCCGGGGAATGAGCAGTTCTTC. Translated, it gives CASSGRAGGPGNEQFF.

The sample holds many counts of this clonotype. Here the CDR3 DNA reads TGCGCCAGCAGCTTGGATGTTCGAGAGACCCAGTACTTC. It yields the protein CASSLDVRETQYF. The J gene is TRBJ2-5, the V gene TRBV5-1; D gene ambiguous. Trimming pared 0 bases from V and 4 bases from J, leaving 7 bases between. CDR1 is SGHRS, CDR2 YFSETQ, per germline. The CDR3 length is 13 residues.

Many counts were recorded for this clonotype. V is TRBV5-1 and J is TRBJ2-3, with D maybe TRBD2 (6 bases). Germline V gene lookup returns CDR1 SGHRS and CDR2 YFSETQ. The CDR3 sequence is 14 residues long. V was clipped by 0 bases and J by 3 bases, with 8 bases between them. Written as DNA, the CDR3 is TGCGCCAGCAGCTTGGCAAGCGGGACAGATACGCAGTATTTT. Its protein is CASSLASGTDTQYF.

V is TRBV25-1 and J is TRBJ1-2; 7 bases match TRBD1. The CDR3 consists of 15 residues. The junction had 8 bases not matched to a gene; V was cut back by 4 bases and J by 3 bases. CDR1 and CDR2 (germline): MGHDK, SYGVNS. For the CDR3, the DNA is TGTGCCAGCAGTGCGTTCGAAGGGGGCTACTATGGCTACACCTTC. Translation: CASSAFEGGYYGYTF.

This clonotype was seen at least ten times. The V call is TRBV7-2, the J call TRBJ1-2; 8 nucleotides align to TRBD1. CDR3 length: 16 amino acids. In germline, CDR1 is SGHTA, CDR2 FQGNSA. V lost 10 bases and J lost 4; bases outside the gene matches: 17. CDR3 residues: CATGVNQGAPIYGYTF. The CDR3 nucleotides are TGTGCCACCGGCGTAAATCAGGGGGCGCCGATCTATGGCTACACCTTC.

The chain has TRBV5-1 and TRBJ2-7; the match to TRBD1 covers 9 bases. The CDR3 runs to 14 residues. Germline CDR1 and CDR2: SGHRS and YFSETQ. J lost 4 bases, V lost 4 bases, and 6 bases had no gene match. In DNA, the CDR3 is TGCGCCAGCAGCCCAGGGGACAGGGAGTACGAGCAGTACTTC. Translation gives CASSPGDREYEQYF.

This clonotype was picked up many times. The chain links TRBV5-1 to TRBJ2-5; D may be TRBD1 or TRBD2 (5 bases each). The V end lost 3 bases, the J end lost 5 bases, and 14 bases lay between the germline ends. Germline-derived CDR1 and CDR2 are SGHRS and YFSETQ. The CDR3 has 14 residues. The CDR3 region has the DNA TGCGCCAGCAGCTCCGGGACGGCCAGGGAGACCCAGTACTTC. Amino acid sequence: CASSSGTARETQYF.

In its sample, this clonotype was seen a few times. This chain joins TRBV19 and TRBJ1-5; D may be TRBD1 (6 bases). Trimming pared 3 bases from V and 0 bases from J, leaving 9 bases between. The CDR3 is 15 amino acids. Per germline, CDR1 LNHDA and CDR2 SQIVND (reference sequence). CDR3 coding DNA: TGTGCCAGTAGTATGGACAGTTTTAGCAATCAGCCCCAGCATTTT. As protein: CASSMDSFSNQPQHF.

The table lists this clonotype with many counts. V usage is TRBV12-3 or TRBV12-4 and J usage is TRBJ2-3; no clear D. This CDR3 comprises 15 residues. The V end was cut by 1 base, the J end by 0 bases, with 8 bases between. CDR3 sequence reads: CASSLDTTSTDTQYF. CDR3 DNA sequence: TGTGCCAGCAGTTTAGACACGACTAGCACAGATACGCAGTATTTT.

This clonotype was counted a few times. V and J are TRBV19 and TRBJ1-1; 9 positions match TRBD1. The CDR3 has 13 residues. Germline CDR1 is LNHDA and CDR2 is SQIVND (reference sequence). Losses at the gene ends were 10 bases for V and 2 bases for J; bases not matched to a gene: 5. In DNA form, the CDR3 reads TGTGCCACCTGGGACAGGGTTAACACTGAAGCTTTCTTT. Translation: CATWDRVNTEAFF.

The sample holds many counts of this clonotype. Compared with germline, one end of the junction differs, possibly owing to a read error. The chain employs TRBV12-3 or TRBV12-4 and TRBJ2-7; TRBD2 matches 9 bases. The CDR3 is 14 amino acids. The CDR3 sequence is CASSIAGVTYEQYF. CDR3 bases: TGTGCCAGCAGTATAGCGGGGGTGACCTACGAGCAGTACTTC.

This clonotype was counted a few times. V and J are TRBV2 and TRBJ1-5, with D hard to call. The CDR3 runs to 14 residues. The germline CDR1 and CDR2 sequences are SNHLY and FYNNEI. V was trimmed by 5 bases and J by 3 bases, leaving 11 bases between them. As DNA, the CDR3 is TGTGCCAGCAGTCCTCAGGCGAACAATCAGCCCCAGCATTTT. This sequence encodes CASSPQANNQPQHF.

This clonotype was found many times. The J gene is TRBJ2-7, the V gene TRBV7-2; D is undetermined. CDR3 size: 13 residues. CDR1 and CDR2 (germline): SGHTA, FQGNSA. Trimming removed 1 base at V and 3 bases at J, with 7 bases between. In nucleotides, the CDR3 is TGTGCCAGCAGCTTAGGAGCAGGCTACGAGCAGTACTTC. Protein: CASSLGAGYEQYF.

The table lists this clonotype with a count of one. The V and J genes are TRBV5-5 and TRBJ1-2, with 8 positions matching TRBD1. The V gene's germline CDR1 is SGHKS and CDR2 YYEKEE (reference sequence). J lost 4 bases, V lost 0 bases, and 5 bases had no gene match. The CDR3 contains 15 residues. The CDR3 protein is CASSLEETGAYGYTF. The CDR3 DNA follows: TGTGCCAGCAGCTTGGAAGAGACAGGGGCCTATGGCTACACCTTC. Complete variable domain (other parts from reference TRBV5-5 and TRBJ1-2): DAGVTQSPTHLIKTRGQQVTLRCSPISGHKSVSWYQQVLGQGPQFIFQYYEKEERGRGNFPDRFSARQFPNYSSELNVNALLLGDSALYLCASSLEETGAYGYTFGSGTRLTVV.

CDR3: CASSTDRGWSTLHF. DNA of the CDR3: TGTGCCAGCAGTACGGACAGGGGTTGGTCCACCCTCCACTTT. The V gene is TRBV12-3 or TRBV12-4, the J gene TRBJ1-6, with 9 bases lining up with TRBD1. The CDR3 runs 14 residues. V lost 5 bases, J lost 14 bases, and 10 bases stayed unmatched.

The chain recombines TRBV24-1 with TRBJ2-1, with TRBD2 matching over 9 bases. This CDR3 is built from 17 residues. Germline trimming cut 8 bases from V and 5 bases from J; bases unmatched to any gene: 15. Germline V CDR1 and CDR2: KGHDR, SFDVKD. The CDR3 spells CATTDPPSGIGNNEQFF. In nucleotides, the CDR3 is TGTGCCACCACCGACCCTCCTAGCGGGATCGGGAACAATGAGCAGTTCTTC.

This clonotype has ten or more counts. The chain combines TRBV7-2 with TRBJ2-7; possibly TRBD1 for D (5 bases). This CDR3 has 16 amino acids. Germline V CDR1 and CDR2: SGHTA, FQGNSA. V was clipped by 5 bases and J by 0 bases, with 17 bases between them. The chain's CDR3 is CASSQVQGWSSYEQYF. The DNA of the CDR3 is TGTGCCAGCAGCCAAGTCCAGGGCTGGAGCTCCTACGAGCAGTACTTC.